This TCR beta chain was recovered during a study of CD8 T cells in ankylosing spondylitis. Whole-study results and caveats: There was a TCR beta motif, made of several highly homologous variants, that appeared characteristic of ankylosing spondylitis blood. Disease-associated clones were reportedly significantly overrepresented in matched ankylosing spondylitis synovial fluid.

This clonotype appeared a few times. Its antigen is still unknown. The CDR3 totals 12 residues. Germline CDR1 and CDR2: DFQATT and SNEGSKA (reference sequence). With V trimmed by 3 bases and J by 6 bases, 2 bases remained unmatched. TCRdb reprocessed the 5' RACE reads via MiXCR and lists one record per CDR3 protein. The sample holds 300,000 to 400,000 distinct CDR3 sequences, around a tenth seen once. Sequenced sample: blood, either unsorted or a sorted T cell fraction (not recorded which). The chain combines TRBV20-1 with TRBJ2-7; 10 bases fit TRBD2. This receptor was taken from a female donor with ankylosing spondylitis or in good health (not recorded which). The CDR3 coding sequence is TGCAGTGCTAGGAGCGGGAGGGGCGAGCAGTACTTC. Translating it yields CSARSGRGEQYF.